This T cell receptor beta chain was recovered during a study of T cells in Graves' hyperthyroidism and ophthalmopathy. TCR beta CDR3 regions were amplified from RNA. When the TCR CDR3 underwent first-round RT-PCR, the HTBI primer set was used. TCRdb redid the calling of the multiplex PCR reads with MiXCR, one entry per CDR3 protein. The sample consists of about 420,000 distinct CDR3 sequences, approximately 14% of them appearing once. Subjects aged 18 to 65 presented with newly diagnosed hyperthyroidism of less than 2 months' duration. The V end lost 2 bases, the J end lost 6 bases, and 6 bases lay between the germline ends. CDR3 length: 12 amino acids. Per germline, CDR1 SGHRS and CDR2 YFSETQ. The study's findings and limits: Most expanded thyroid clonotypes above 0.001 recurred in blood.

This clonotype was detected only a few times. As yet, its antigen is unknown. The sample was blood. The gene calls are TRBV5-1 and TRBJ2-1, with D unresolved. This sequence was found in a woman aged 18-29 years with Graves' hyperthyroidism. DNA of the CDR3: TGCGCCAGCAGCTTCGTCCCCAATGAGCAGTTCTTC. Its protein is CASSFVPNEQFF.